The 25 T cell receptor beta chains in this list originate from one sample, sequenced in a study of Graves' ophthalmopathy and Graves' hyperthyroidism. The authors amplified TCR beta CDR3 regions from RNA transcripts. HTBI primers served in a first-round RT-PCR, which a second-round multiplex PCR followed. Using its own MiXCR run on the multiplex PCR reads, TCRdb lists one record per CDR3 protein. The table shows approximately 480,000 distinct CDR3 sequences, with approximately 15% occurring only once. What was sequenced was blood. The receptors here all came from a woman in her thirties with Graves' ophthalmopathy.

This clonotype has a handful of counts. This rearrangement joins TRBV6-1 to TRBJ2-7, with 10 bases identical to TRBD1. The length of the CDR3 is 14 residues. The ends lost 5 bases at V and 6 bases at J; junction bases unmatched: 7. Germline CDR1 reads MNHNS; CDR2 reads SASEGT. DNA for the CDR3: TGTGCCAGCAGTAAGGGACAGGGGCGTTCCGAGCAGTACTTC. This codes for CASSKGQGRSEQYF.

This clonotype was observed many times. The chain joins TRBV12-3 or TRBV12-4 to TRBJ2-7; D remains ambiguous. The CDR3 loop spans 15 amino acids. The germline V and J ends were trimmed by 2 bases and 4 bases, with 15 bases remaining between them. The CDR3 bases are TGTGCCAGCAGTTTAAGGTCAGCACGGGCGTACGAGCAGTACTTC. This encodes CASSLRSARAYEQYF.

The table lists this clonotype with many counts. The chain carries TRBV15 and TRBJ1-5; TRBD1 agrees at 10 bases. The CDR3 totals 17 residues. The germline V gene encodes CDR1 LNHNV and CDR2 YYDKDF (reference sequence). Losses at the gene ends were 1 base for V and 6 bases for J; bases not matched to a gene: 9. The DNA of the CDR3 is TGTGCCACCAGCAGAGCCCCGGGACAGGGGAGGGGTCAGCCCCAGCATTTT. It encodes CATSRAPGQGRGQPQHF.

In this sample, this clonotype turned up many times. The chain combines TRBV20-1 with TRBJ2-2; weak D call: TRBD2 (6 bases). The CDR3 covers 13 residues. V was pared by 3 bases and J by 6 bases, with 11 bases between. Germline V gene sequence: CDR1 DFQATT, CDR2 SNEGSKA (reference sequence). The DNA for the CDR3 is TGCAGTGCTAGTTCGGCTAGCGCCGGGGAGCTGTTTTTT. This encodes CSASSASAGELFF.

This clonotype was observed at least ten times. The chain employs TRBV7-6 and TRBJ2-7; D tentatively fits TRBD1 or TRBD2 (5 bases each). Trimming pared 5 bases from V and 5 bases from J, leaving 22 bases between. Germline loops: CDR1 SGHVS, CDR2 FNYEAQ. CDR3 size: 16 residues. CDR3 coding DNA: TGTGCCAGCAGCCGAGGCTGGGAGCAGGGTCGCCACGAGCAGTACTTC. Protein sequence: CASSRGWEQGRHEQYF.

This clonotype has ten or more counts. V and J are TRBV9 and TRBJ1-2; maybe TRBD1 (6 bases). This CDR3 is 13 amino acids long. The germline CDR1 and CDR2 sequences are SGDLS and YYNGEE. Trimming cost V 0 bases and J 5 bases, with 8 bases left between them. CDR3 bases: TGTGCCAGCAGCGTAGGACAGGAATATGGCTACACCTTC. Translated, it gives CASSVGQEYGYTF. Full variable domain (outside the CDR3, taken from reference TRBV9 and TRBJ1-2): DSGVTQTPKHLITATGQRVTLRCSPRSGDLSVYWYQQSLDQGLQFLIQYYNGEERAKGNILERFSAQQFPDLHSELNLSSLELGDSALYFCASSVGQEYGYTFGSGTRLTVV.

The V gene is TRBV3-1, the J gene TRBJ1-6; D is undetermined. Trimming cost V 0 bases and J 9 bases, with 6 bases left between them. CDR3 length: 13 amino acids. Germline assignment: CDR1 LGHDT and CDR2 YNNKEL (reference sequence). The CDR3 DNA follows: TGTGCCAGCAGCCAAGAGTCGGGTTCACCCCTCCACTTT. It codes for CASSQESGSPLHF.

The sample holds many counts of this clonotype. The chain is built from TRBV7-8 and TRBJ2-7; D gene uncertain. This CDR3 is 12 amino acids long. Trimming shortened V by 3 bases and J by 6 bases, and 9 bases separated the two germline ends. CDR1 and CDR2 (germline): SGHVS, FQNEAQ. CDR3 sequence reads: CASSFLSVEQYF. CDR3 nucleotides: TGTGCCAGCAGCTTTCTTTCTGTCGAGCAGTACTTC.

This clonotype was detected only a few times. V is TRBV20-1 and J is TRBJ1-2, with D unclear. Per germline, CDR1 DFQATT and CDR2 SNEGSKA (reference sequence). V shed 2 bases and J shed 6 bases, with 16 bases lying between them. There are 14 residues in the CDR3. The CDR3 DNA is TGCAGTGCTAGATCCCTACGCCTTGGTCATGGCTACACCTTC. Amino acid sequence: CSARSLRLGHGYTF.

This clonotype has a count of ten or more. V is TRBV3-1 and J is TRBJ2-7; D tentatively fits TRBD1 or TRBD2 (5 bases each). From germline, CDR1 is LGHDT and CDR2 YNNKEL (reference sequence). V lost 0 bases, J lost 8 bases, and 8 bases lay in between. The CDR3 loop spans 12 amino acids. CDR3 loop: CASSQERGQQYF. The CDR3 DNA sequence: TGTGCCAGCAGCCAAGAACGGGGACAGCAGTACTTC.

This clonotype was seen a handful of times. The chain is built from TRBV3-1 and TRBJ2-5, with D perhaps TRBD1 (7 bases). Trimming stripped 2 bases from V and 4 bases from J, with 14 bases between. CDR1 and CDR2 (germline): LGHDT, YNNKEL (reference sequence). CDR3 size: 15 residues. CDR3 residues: CASSQSQGGRETQYF. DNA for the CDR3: TGTGCCAGCAGCCAAAGCCAGGGGGGTCGAGAGACCCAGTACTTC.

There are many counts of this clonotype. The CDR3 DNA is TGTGCTAGTGGTTTGGGGGTTAGCGGTAGCACAGATACGCAGTATTTT. Protein product: CASGLGVSGSTDTQYF. This rearrangement joins TRBV12-5 to TRBJ2-3; possibly TRBD2 for D (6 bases). The CDR3 runs 16 residues. Trimming stripped 1 base from V and 0 bases from J, with 11 bases between. Germline V lookup: CDR1 LGHNT, CDR2 FRNRAP.

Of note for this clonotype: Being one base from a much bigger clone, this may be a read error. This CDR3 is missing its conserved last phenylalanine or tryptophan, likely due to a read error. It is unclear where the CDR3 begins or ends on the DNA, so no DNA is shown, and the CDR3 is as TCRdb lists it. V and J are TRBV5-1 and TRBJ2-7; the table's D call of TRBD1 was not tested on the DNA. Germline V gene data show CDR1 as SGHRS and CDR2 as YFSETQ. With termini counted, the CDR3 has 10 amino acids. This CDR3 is CASSDRASDY.

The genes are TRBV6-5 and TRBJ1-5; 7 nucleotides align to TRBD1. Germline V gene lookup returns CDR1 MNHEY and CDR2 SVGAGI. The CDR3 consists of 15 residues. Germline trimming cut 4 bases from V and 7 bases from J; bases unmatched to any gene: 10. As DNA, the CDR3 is TGTGCCAGCAGTTTAAGAAGGGGGCGCGGGCAGCCCCAGCATTTT. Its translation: CASSLRRGRGQPQHF.

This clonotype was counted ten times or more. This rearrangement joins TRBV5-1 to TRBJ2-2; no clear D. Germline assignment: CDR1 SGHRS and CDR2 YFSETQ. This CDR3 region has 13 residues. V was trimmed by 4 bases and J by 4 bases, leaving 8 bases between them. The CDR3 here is CASSQKFTGELFF. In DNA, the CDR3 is TGCGCCAGCAGCCAAAAGTTCACCGGGGAGCTGTTTTTT.

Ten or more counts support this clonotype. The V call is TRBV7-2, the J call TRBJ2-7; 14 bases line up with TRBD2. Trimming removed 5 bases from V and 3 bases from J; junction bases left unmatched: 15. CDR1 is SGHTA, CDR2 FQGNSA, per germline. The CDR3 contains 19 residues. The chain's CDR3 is CASSGETGLAGEDLYEQYF. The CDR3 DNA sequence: TGTGCCAGCAGCGGAGAAACGGGACTAGCGGGAGAGGATCTCTACGAGCAGTACTTC.

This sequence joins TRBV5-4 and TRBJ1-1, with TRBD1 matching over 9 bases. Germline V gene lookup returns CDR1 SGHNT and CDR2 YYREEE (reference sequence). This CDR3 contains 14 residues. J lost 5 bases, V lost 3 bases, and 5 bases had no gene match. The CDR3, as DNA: TGTGCCAGCAGCTATAACAGGGGGCAGACTGAAGCTTTCTTT. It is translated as CASSYNRGQTEAFF. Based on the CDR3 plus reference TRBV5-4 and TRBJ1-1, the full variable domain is ETGVTQSPTHLIKTRGQQVTLRCSSQSGHNTVSWYQQALGQGPQFIFQYYREEENGRGNFPPRFSGLQFPNYSSELNVNALELDDSALYLCASSYNRGQTEAFFGQGTRLTVV.

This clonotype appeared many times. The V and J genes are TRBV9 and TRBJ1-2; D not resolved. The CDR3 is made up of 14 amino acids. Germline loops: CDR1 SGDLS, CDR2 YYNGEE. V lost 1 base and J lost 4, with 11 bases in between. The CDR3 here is CASSVSGSSYGYTF. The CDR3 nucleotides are TGTGCCAGCAGCGTATCCGGGTCCTCCTATGGCTACACCTTC.

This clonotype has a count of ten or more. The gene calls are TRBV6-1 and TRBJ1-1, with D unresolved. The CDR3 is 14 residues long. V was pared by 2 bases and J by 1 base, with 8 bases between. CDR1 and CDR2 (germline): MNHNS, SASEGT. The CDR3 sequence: CASSERQANTEAFF. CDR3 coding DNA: TGTGCCAGCAGTGAAAGACAAGCGAACACTGAAGCTTTCTTT.

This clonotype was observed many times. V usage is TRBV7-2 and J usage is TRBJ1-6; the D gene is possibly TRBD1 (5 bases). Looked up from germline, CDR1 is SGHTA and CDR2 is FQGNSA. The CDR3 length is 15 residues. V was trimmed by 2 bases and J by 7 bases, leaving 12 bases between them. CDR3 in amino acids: CASSLTGGLNSPLHF. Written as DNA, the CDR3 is TGTGCCAGCAGCTTAACGGGGGGACTCAATTCACCCCTCCACTTT.

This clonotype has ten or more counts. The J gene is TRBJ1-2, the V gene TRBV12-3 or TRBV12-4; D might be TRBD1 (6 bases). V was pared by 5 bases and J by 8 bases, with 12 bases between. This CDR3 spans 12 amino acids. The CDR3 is CASSKTGFGYTF. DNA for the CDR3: TGTGCCAGCAGTAAAACAGGGTTCGGCTACACCTTC.

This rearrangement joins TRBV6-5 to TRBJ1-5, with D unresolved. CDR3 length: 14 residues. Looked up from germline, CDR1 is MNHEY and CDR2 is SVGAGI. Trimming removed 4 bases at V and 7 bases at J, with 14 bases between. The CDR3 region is CASSLEGLGQPQHF. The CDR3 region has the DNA TGTGCCAGCAGTTTGGAAGGGTTAGGACAGCCCCAGCATTTT.

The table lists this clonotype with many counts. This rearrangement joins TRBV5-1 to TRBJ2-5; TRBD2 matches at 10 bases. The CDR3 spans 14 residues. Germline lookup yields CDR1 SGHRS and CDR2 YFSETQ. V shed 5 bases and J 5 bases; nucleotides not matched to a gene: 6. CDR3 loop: CASRGLAGEETQYF. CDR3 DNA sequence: TGCGCCAGCAGAGGGCTAGCGGGAGAGGAGACCCAGTACTTC.

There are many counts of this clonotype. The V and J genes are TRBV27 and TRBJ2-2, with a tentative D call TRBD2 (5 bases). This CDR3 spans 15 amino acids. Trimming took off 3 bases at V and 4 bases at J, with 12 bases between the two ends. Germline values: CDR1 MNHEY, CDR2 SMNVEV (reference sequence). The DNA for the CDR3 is TGTGCCAGCAGTTTCAGGCTAGCTGGCACCGGGGAGCTGTTTTTT. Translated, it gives CASSFRLAGTGELFF.

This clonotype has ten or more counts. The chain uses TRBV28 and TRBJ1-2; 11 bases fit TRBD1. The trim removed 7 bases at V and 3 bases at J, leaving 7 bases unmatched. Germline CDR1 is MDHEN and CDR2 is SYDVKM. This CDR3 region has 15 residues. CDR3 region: CASTLRTGGDYGYTF. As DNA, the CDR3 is TGTGCCAGCACCCTAAGGACAGGGGGCGACTATGGCTACACCTTC.